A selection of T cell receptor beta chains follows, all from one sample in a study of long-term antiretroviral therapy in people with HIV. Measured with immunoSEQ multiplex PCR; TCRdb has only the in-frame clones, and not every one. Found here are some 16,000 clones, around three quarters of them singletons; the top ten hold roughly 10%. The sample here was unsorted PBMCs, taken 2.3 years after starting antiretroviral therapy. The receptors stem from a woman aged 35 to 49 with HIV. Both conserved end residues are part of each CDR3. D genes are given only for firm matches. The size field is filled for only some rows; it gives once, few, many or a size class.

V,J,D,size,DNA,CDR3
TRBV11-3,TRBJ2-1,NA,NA,TGTGCCAGCAGCCCGGAGAACTACAATGAGCAGTTCTTC,CASSPENYNEQFF
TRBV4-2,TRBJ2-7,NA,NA,TGTGCCAGCAGCTTGGGAAGCCGCCCCTACGAGCAGTACTTC,CASSLGSRPYEQYF
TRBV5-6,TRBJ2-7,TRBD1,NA,TGTGCCAGCAGCTCATCCGGACAGGGGGCCTTTGAGCAGTACTTC,CASSSSGQGAFEQYF
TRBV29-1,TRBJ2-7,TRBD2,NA,TGCAGCGTTGTTCTAGCGGGGATCTCCTACGAGCAGTACTTC,CSVVLAGISYEQYF
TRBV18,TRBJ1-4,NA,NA,TGTGCCAGCTCACCACAGGGGCGGGGGAATGAAAAACTGTTTTTT,CASSPQGRGNEKLFF
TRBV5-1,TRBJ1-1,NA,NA,TGCGCCAGCAATACGGGAACTGAAGCTTTCTTT,CASNTGTEAFF
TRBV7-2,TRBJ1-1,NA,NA,TGTGCCAGCAGCCTAAGTGACGGAAACACTGAAGCTTTCTTT,CASSLSDGNTEAFF
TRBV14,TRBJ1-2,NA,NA,TGTGCCAGCAGCCAGTCCGGACGGAATAACTATGGCTACACCTTC,CASSQSGRNNYGYTF
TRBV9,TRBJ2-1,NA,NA,TGTGCCAGCAGCGCCTGGGACGCGGACAATGAGCAGTTCTTC,CASSAWDADNEQFF
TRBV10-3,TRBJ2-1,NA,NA,TGTGCCATCAGTGAGTCAGCGTATTCCTACAATGAGCAGTTCTTC,CAISESAYSYNEQFF
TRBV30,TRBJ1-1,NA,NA,TGTGCCTGGAGGGCGAGTAGGTACACTGAAGCTTTCTTT,CAWRASRYTEAFF
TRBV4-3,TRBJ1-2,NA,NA,TGCGCCAGCAGCCAATCTAACGGGTATGGCTACACCTTC,CASSQSNGYGYTF
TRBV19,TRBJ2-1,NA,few,TGTGCCAGTAGTACGCAGGGTACCCGGGGGAATGAGCAGTTCTTC,CASSTQGTRGNEQFF
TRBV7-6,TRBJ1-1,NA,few,TGTGCCAGCAGCCCCGGGGGACCTGAAGCTTTCTTT,CASSPGGPEAFF
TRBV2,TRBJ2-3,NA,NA,TGTGCCAGCAGTGCAGCAGATACGCAGTATTTT,CASSAADTQYF
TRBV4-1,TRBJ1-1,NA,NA,TGCGCCAGCAGCCAACCGGGAGTGGGGGAGGACACTGAAGCTTTCTTT,CASSQPGVGEDTEAFF
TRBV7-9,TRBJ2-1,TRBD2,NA,TGTGCCAGCAGCAGTACTAGCGGGAGGGCCATAGTAGATGAGCAGTTCTTC,CASSSTSGRAIVDEQFF
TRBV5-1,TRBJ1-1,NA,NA,TGCGCCAGCAGCTTGGTGTCGAGGGTTCATGAAGCTTTCTTT,CASSLVSRVHEAFF
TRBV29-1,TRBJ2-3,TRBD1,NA,TGCAGCGCTGCCTCCGGGACAGATAGCACAGATACGCAGTATTTT,CSAASGTDSTDTQYF
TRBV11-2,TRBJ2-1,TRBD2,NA,TGTGCCAGCAGCTTAGATTGGCTAGCGGGTAATGAGCAGTTCTTC,CASSLDWLAGNEQFF
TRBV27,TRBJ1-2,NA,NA,TGTGCCAGCAGTCCCAGGGGTTGGAACTATGGCTACACCTTC,CASSPRGWNYGYTF
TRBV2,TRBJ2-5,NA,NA,TGTGCCAGCAGTGAAGCAGAGACCCAGTACTTC,CASSEAETQYF
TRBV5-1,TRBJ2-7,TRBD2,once,TGCGCCAGCAGCTTGGCCGTAAGAGCGGGAGCCGGCTACGAGCAGTACTTC,CASSLAVRAGAGYEQYF
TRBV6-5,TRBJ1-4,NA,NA,TGTGCCAGCAGTTACTCGGGGGTAACTACAAATGAAAAACTGTTTTTT,CASSYSGVTTNEKLFF
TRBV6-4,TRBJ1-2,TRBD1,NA,TGTGCCAGCAGTGAGGGACAGAAGTATGGCTACACCTTC,CASSEGQKYGYTF
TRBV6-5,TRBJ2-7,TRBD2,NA,TGTGCCAGCAGTTTAGCGGGAAGCGGTTGGTACGAGCAGTACTTC,CASSLAGSGWYEQYF
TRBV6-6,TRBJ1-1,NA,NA,TGTGCCAGCAGGCTGAACACTGAAGCTTTCTTT,CASRLNTEAFF
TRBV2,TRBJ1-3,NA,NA,TGTGCCAGCAGGGAAAATCTCGCGGCAGGCGCTTACTCTGGAAACACCATATATTTT,CASRENLAAGAYSGNTIYF
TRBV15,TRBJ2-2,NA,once,TGTGCCACCAGCAGAGATACCGGGAACACCGGGGAGCTGTTTTTT,CATSRDTGNTGELFF
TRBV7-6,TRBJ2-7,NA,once,TGTGCCAGCAGCCCCGTTCCAGGGCTCTCCTACGAGCAGTACTTC,CASSPVPGLSYEQYF
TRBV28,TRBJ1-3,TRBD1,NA,TGTGCCAGCATTCCCGGACAGGGTGGAAACACCATATATTTT,CASIPGQGGNTIYF
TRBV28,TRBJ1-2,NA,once,TGTGCCAGCAGTTTAGACAGAAGCTATGGCTACACCTTC,CASSLDRSYGYTF
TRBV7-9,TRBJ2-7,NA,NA,TGTGCCAGCAGCTATCCCGAGAGCTCCTACGAGCAGTACTTC,CASSYPESSYEQYF
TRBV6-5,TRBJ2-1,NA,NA,TGTGCCAGCGTGGCCTCTTCGATCTACAATGAGCAGTTCTTC,CASVASSIYNEQFF
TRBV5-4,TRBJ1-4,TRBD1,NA,TGTGCCAGCAGCCGCGACAGGGGCGATGAAAAACTGTTTTTT,CASSRDRGDEKLFF
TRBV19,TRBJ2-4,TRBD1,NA,TGTGCCAGCGGGACAGGAGAAGGGCTTGTTCAGTACTTC,CASGTGEGLVQYF
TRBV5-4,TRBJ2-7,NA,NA,TGTGCCAGCAGCCTTGGGGGAGAGGTCTCCTACGAGCAGTACTTC,CASSLGGEVSYEQYF
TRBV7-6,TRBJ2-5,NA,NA,TGTGCCAGCAGCCCTACACCGCCGGTCCCGGCAGACCAAGAGACCCAGTACTTC,CASSPTPPVPADQETQYF
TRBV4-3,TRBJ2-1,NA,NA,TGCGCCTCTATCGGGACTCGATTCAATGAGCAGTTCTTC,CASIGTRFNEQFF
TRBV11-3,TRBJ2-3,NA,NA,TGTGCCAGCACCAGAATCTACGACACAGATACGCAGTATTTT,CASTRIYDTDTQYF
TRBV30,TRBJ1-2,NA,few,TGTGCCTGGAGTTATGAACTCTCGGTCACCTTC,CAWSYELSVTF
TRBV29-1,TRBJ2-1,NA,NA,TGCAGCGTTGATGCGGGCTACAATGAGCAGTTCTTC,CSVDAGYNEQFF
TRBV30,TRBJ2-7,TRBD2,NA,TGTGCTTCTAGCGGGGACGTTGACGAGCAGTACTTC,CASSGDVDEQYF
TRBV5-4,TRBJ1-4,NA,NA,TGTGCCAGCAGCTTGTATTCTGCAGGGGCTTTGGAAAAACTGTTTTTT,CASSLYSAGALEKLFF
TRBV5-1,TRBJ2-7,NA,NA,TGCGCCAGCAGCTTGGAGAGAGTCACGACCTACGAGCAGTACTTC,CASSLERVTTYEQYF
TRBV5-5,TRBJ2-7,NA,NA,TGTGCCAGCAGCTTTGGGGGGAGCTCCTACGAGCAGTACTTC,CASSFGGSSYEQYF
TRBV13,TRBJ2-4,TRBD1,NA,TGTGCCAGCAGTCGGGACAGAAACATTCAGTACTTC,CASSRDRNIQYF
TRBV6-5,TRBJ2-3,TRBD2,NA,TGTGCCAGCACTCGACTAGCGGGAGACACGGATACGCAGTATTTT,CASTRLAGDTDTQYF